These T cell receptor beta chains were read from a single sample in a study of beta chain features in type 1 diabetes. Some clones are missing from TCRdb's copy, which holds only in-frame ones; the method was immunoSEQ multiplex PCR. The table records roughly 220,000 clones, approximately 16% of them present only once. The sequenced sample consisted of naive CD4+ T cells from blood. The source is a man aged 25-45 years with type 1 diabetes. CDR3s include the opening cysteine and the closing phenylalanine or tryptophan. Each record gives: clone size, D gene, J gene, V gene, CDR3 DNA, CDR3 protein. A D gene is named only where the DNA matches it firmly. Part of the rows lack a size; the others show once, few, many or a class for expanded clones.

clone size: NA
D gene: NA
J gene: TRBJ1-2
V gene: TRBV7-9
CDR3 DNA: TGTGCCAGCGCTTTTGACTTCTATGGCTACACCTTC
CDR3 protein: CASAFDFYGYTF

clone size: NA
D gene: NA
J gene: TRBJ1-4
V gene: TRBV2
CDR3 DNA: TGTGCCAGCAGTTCAATCCTCCTCGGCGAAAAACTGTTTTTT
CDR3 protein: CASSSILLGEKLFF

clone size: NA
D gene: NA
J gene: TRBJ2-7
V gene: TRBV7-8
CDR3 DNA: TGTGCCAGCGGAACGTGGTACGAGCAGTACTTC
CDR3 protein: CASGTWYEQYF

clone size: few
D gene: TRBD1
J gene: TRBJ2-4
V gene: TRBV23-1
CDR3 DNA: TGCGCCAGCAGTCAGTTCGGACAGGGGACGGCCAAAAACATTCAGTACTTC
CDR3 protein: CASSQFGQGTAKNIQYF

clone size: few
D gene: TRBD2
J gene: TRBJ2-1
V gene: TRBV18
CDR3 DNA: TGTGCCAGCTCACCACGGACTAGCGAAAATGAGCAGTTCTTC
CDR3 protein: CASSPRTSENEQFF

clone size: NA
D gene: TRBD1
J gene: TRBJ2-3
V gene: TRBV7-9
CDR3 DNA: TGTGCCAGCAGCCTATATCGGACAGGGAACACAGATACGCAGTATTTT
CDR3 protein: CASSLYRTGNTDTQYF

clone size: NA
D gene: NA
J gene: TRBJ2-1
V gene: TRBV5-1
CDR3 DNA: TGCGCCAGCAGCTTACCGGGCAGGGGAGGCAATGAGCAGTTCTTC
CDR3 protein: CASSLPGRGGNEQFF

clone size: few
D gene: NA
J gene: TRBJ2-1
V gene: TRBV29-1
CDR3 DNA: TGCAGCGTTGAACTACAGGGCTACAGCCTACGTAATGAGCAGTTCTTC
CDR3 protein: CSVELQGYSLRNEQFF

clone size: NA
D gene: NA
J gene: TRBJ2-1
V gene: TRBV7-2
CDR3 DNA: TGTGCCAGCAGCCCCCGGAACGGGATTTGGGATGAGCAGTTCTTC
CDR3 protein: CASSPRNGIWDEQFF

clone size: NA
D gene: NA
J gene: TRBJ2-1
V gene: TRBV5-1
CDR3 DNA: TGCGCCAGCAGCCCTACTGCATCGGGCTACAATGAGCAGTTCTTC
CDR3 protein: CASSPTASGYNEQFF

clone size: NA
D gene: NA
J gene: TRBJ2-5
V gene: TRBV7-9
CDR3 DNA: TGTGCCAGCAGCTTTGCCGAGGAGACCCAGTACTTC
CDR3 protein: CASSFAEETQYF

clone size: NA
D gene: NA
J gene: TRBJ2-1
V gene: TRBV29-1
CDR3 DNA: TGCAGCGTTGCCCTATACAATGAGCAGTTCTTC
CDR3 protein: CSVALYNEQFF

clone size: NA
D gene: NA
J gene: TRBJ2-2
V gene: TRBV29-1
CDR3 DNA: TGCAGCGGTACCAACGCCCACGGTCCCGGGGAGCTGTTTTTT
CDR3 protein: CSGTNAHGPGELFF

clone size: NA
D gene: NA
J gene: TRBJ2-3
V gene: TRBV11-2
CDR3 DNA: TGTGCCAGCAGCTTAGTTGCAGATACGCAGTATTTT
CDR3 protein: CASSLVADTQYF

clone size: many
D gene: TRBD2
J gene: TRBJ2-4
V gene: TRBV29-1
CDR3 DNA: TGCAGCGTTGAAGATCCGACTAGCGGGAGGGGTCTTCAGTACTTC
CDR3 protein: CSVEDPTSGRGLQYF

clone size: NA
D gene: NA
J gene: TRBJ2-3
V gene: TRBV2
CDR3 DNA: TGTGCCAGGAGTGGGGGAGTAATGACAGATACGCAGTATTTT
CDR3 protein: CARSGGVMTDTQYF

clone size: NA
D gene: TRBD2
J gene: TRBJ2-1
V gene: TRBV7-2
CDR3 DNA: TGTGCCAGCAGCTTAGGGACTAGCCTCAGTAGTGAGCAGTTCTTC
CDR3 protein: CASSLGTSLSSEQFF

clone size: NA
D gene: NA
J gene: TRBJ2-5
V gene: TRBV28
CDR3 DNA: TGCGCCAGCAGTTTTTTGGGCTCGAGAGAGACCCAGTACTTC
CDR3 protein: CASSFLGSRETQYF

clone size: NA
D gene: NA
J gene: TRBJ2-1
V gene: TRBV28
CDR3 DNA: TGTGCCAGCAGTTTTTCCATTTATGAGCAGTTCTTC
CDR3 protein: CASSFSIYEQFF

clone size: NA
D gene: NA
J gene: TRBJ2-7
V gene: TRBV20-1
CDR3 DNA: TGCAGTGCTCTGAGCTCCTACGAGCAGTACTTC
CDR3 protein: CSALSSYEQYF

clone size: NA
D gene: NA
J gene: TRBJ2-2
V gene: TRBV29-1
CDR3 DNA: TGCAGCGTCTCGGGGCGGCCAACTCACGGGGAGCTGTTTTTT
CDR3 protein: CSVSGRPTHGELFF

clone size: NA
D gene: TRBD2
J gene: TRBJ2-1
V gene: TRBV5-1
CDR3 DNA: TGCGCCAGCAGCCCGGGACTAGCGGGGATCAATGAGCAGTTCTTC
CDR3 protein: CASSPGLAGINEQFF

clone size: few
D gene: TRBD2
J gene: TRBJ2-5
V gene: TRBV10-3
CDR3 DNA: TGTGCCACCGGGACTAGCGTAGAGACCCAGTACTTC
CDR3 protein: CATGTSVETQYF

clone size: NA
D gene: TRBD1
J gene: TRBJ1-1
V gene: TRBV27
CDR3 DNA: TGTGCCAGCAGTTTCGCCAGGGGGTCTGGAGCTTTCTTT
CDR3 protein: CASSFARGSGAFF

clone size: NA
D gene: NA
J gene: TRBJ2-5
V gene: TRBV29-1
CDR3 DNA: TGCAGCGTTGAATTGGAGACCCAGTACTTC
CDR3 protein: CSVELETQYF

clone size: few
D gene: NA
J gene: TRBJ2-7
V gene: TRBV9
CDR3 DNA: TGTGCCAGCAGCGTAGAACCGGGATCCTACGAGCAGTACTTC
CDR3 protein: CASSVEPGSYEQYF

clone size: few
D gene: NA
J gene: TRBJ2-3
V gene: TRBV29-1
CDR3 DNA: TGCAGCGTTGCTCCCCTCCAGTCAGGCACAGATACGCAGTATTTT
CDR3 protein: CSVAPLQSGTDTQYF

clone size: NA
D gene: TRBD1
J gene: TRBJ2-5
V gene: TRBV30
CDR3 DNA: TGTGCCTGCGGGGACAGACGACAAGAGACCCAGTACTTC
CDR3 protein: CACGDRRQETQYF

clone size: few
D gene: NA
J gene: TRBJ1-1
V gene: TRBV29-1
CDR3 DNA: TGCAGCGTTGCGAGGCCGATGAACACTGAAGCTTTCTTT
CDR3 protein: CSVARPMNTEAFF

clone size: NA
D gene: TRBD2
J gene: TRBJ2-7
V gene: TRBV9
CDR3 DNA: TGTGCCCCCACCTCGGCGGGAGGCCGACACGAGCAGTACTTC
CDR3 protein: CAPTSAGGRHEQYF

clone size: NA
D gene: NA
J gene: TRBJ2-7
V gene: TRBV18
CDR3 DNA: TGTGCCAGCTCACCACCTTCCGGGACCTACGAGCAGTACTTC
CDR3 protein: CASSPPSGTYEQYF

clone size: NA
D gene: NA
J gene: TRBJ2-3
V gene: TRBV29-1
CDR3 DNA: TGCGCGATAGGGGGGTATGTCACAGATACGCAGTATTTT
CDR3 protein: CAIGGYVTDTQYF